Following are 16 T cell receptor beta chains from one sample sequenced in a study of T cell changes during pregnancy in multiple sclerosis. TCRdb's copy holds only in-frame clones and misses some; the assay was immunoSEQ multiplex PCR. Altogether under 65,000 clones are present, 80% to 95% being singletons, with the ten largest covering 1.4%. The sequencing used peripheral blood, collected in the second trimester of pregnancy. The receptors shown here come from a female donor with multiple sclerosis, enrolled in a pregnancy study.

The CDR3 reads CASSLSSFGTQYF. The CDR3 DNA is TGTGCCAGCAGCTTATCTAGTTTCGGGACCCAGTACTTC. The V gene is TRBV7-3, the J gene TRBJ2-5; unclear D gene. V lost 2 bases, J lost 7 bases, and 11 bases lay in between. This CDR3 has 13 amino acids. The germline CDR1 and CDR2 sequences are SGHTA and FQGTGA.

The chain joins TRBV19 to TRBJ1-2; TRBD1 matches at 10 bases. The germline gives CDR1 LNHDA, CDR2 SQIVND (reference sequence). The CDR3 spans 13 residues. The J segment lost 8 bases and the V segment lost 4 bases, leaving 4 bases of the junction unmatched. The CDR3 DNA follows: TGTGCCAGTAGTAAGACAGGGGGCGGAGGCTACACCTTC. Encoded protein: CASSKTGGGGYTF.

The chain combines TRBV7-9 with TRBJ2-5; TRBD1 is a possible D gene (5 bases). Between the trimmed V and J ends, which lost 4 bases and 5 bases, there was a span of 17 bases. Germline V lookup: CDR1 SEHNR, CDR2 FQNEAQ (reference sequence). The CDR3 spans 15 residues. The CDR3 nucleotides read TGTGCCAGCAGCTCCGCTTTGGCAGGGCCGGAGACCCAGTACTTC. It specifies CASSSALAGPETQYF.

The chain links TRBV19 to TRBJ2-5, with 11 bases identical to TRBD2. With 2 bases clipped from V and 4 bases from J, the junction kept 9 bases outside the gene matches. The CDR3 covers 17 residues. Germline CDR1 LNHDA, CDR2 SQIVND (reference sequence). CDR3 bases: TGTGCCAGTAGTATAACCGGGACTAGCGGCACGGGAGAGACCCAGTACTTC. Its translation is CASSITGTSGTGETQYF.

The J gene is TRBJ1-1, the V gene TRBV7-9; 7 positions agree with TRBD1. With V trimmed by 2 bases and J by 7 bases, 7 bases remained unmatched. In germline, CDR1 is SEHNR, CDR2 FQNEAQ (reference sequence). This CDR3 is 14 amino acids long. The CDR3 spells CASSLTGQSFEAFF. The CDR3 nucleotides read TGTGCCAGCAGCTTAACGGGACAGTCTTTTGAAGCTTTCTTT.

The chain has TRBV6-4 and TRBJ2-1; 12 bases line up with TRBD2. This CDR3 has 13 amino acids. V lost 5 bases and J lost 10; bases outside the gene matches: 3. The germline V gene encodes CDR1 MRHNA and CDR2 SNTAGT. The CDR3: CASSPGLAGEQFF. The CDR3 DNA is TGTGCCAGCAGTCCCGGACTAGCGGGAGAGCAGTTCTTC.

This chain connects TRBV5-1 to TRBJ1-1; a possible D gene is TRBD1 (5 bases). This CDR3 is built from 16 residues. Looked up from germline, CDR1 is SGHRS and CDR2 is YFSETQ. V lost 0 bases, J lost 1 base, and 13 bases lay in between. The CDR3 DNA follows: TGCGCCAGCAGCTTGGCGGCAGGGTTGCAGAACACTGAAGCTTTCTTT. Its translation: CASSLAAGLQNTEAFF. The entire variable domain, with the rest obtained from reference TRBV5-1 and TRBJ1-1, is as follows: KAGVTQTPRYLIKTRGQQVTLSCSPISGHRSVSWYQQTPGQGLQFLFEYFSETQRNKGNFPGRFSGRQFSNSRSEMNVSTLELGDSALYLCASSLAAGLQNTEAFFGQGTRLTVV.

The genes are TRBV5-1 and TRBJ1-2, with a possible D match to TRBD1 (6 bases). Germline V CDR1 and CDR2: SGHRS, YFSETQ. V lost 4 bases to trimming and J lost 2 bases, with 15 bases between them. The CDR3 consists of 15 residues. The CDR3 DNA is TGCGCCAGCAGCCCGCTTAACGGACAGAACTATGGCTACACCTTC. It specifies CASSPLNGQNYGYTF.

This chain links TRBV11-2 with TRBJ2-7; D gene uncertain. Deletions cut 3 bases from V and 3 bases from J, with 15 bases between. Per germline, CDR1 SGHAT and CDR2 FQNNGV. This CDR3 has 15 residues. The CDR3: CASSFGDPNYYEQYF. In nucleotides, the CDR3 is TGTGCCAGCAGCTTTGGAGATCCGAACTACTACGAGCAGTACTTC.

The CDR3 region has the DNA TGCAGCGTCCAGCGGGAGGTGGCAGATACGCAGTATTTT. Amino acid sequence: CSVQREVADTQYF. V usage is TRBV29-1 and J usage is TRBJ2-3, with 9 bases identical to TRBD2. Looked up from germline, CDR1 is SQVTM and CDR2 is ANQGSEA. The V and J ends lost 6 bases and 4 bases, in that order; junction bases with no gene match: 5. This CDR3 comprises 13 residues.

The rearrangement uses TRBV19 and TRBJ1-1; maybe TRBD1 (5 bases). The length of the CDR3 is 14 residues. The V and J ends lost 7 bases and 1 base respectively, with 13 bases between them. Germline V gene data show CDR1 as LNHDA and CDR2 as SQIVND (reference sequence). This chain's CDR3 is CASMWGRGNTEAFF. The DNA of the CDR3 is TGTGCCAGTATGTGGGGTAGGGGGAACACTGAAGCTTTCTTT.

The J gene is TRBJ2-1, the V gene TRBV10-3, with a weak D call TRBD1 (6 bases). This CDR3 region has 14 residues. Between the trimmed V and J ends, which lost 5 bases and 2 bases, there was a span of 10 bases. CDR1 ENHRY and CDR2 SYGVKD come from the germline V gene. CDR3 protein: CAISIQGPYNEQFF. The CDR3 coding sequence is TGTGCCATCAGTATACAGGGCCCCTACAATGAGCAGTTCTTC.

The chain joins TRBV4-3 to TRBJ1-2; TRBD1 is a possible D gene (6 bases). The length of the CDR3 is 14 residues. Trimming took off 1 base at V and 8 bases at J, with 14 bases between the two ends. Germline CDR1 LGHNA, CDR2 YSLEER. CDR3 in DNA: TGCGCCAGCAGCCAAGGACAGGCTAGGGGAGGCTACACCTTC. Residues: CASSQGQARGGYTF.

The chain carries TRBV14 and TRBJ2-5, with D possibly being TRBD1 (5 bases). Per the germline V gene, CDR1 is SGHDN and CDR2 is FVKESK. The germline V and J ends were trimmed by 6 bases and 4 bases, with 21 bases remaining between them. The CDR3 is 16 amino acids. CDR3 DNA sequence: TGTGCCAGCAGTCTTCTTGGTCAGGGCAGTCGAGAGACCCAGTACTTC. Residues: CASSLLGQGSRETQYF. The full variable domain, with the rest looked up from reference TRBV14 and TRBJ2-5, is EAGVTQFPSHSVIEKGQTVTLRCDPISGHDNLYWYRRVMGKEIKFLLHFVKESKQDESGMPNNRFLAERTGGTYSTLKVQPAELEDSGVYFCASSLLGQGSRETQYFGPGTRLLVL.

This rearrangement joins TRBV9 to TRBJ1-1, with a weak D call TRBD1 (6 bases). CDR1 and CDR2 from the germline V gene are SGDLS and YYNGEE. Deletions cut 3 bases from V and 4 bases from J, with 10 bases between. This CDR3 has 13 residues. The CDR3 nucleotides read TGTGCCAGCAGCGGAGGGGGTTTCACTGAAGCTTTCTTT. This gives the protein CASSGGGFTEAFF.

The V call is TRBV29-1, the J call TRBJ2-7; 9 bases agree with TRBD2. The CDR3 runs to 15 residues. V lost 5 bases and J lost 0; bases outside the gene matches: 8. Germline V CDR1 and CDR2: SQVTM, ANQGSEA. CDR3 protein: CSVWLAGSSSYEQYF. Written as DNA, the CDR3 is TGCAGCGTTTGGCTAGCGGGATCCTCCTCCTACGAGCAGTACTTC.